The T cell receptor (beta chain) under discussion was sequenced for a study of T-cell memory formation after mild COVID-19. Study results and limitations: Mostly located in CM and EM were contracting CD4+ clones, with contracting CD8+ clones located in EMRA. Memory from before infection featured some responding clones, which suggests cross-reactive memory joined.

cDNA libraries for TCR alpha and TCR beta, carrying sample barcodes and UMIs, came from 5'RACE with constant-segment primers. TCRdb re-called the 5' RACE reads through MiXCR, storing one row per CDR3 protein. The sample carries about 130,000 distinct CDR3 sequences, about 17% recorded once. The V gene lost 4 bases and the J gene lost 0 bases, with 15 bases spanning the gap. CDR1 is SGHNT, CDR2 YYREEE, per germline (reference sequence). The CDR3 extends over 16 amino acids. This clonotype turned up a few times. What it binds is not known. The receptor comes from a man younger than 35 who had mild COVID-19 (a few samples of this study predate the infection). Cell type and time point are not known. This chain uses TRBV5-4 with TRBJ2-3; D assignment may be TRBD1 or TRBD2 (5 bases each). The sample was PBMCs or a T cell subset sorted from them (not recorded which). CDR3: CASSPGPEGSTDTQYF. CDR3 DNA sequence: TGTGCCAGCAGCCCTGGGCCAGAGGGGAGCACAGATACGCAGTATTTT. The whole variable domain, remainder taken from reference TRBV5-4 and TRBJ2-3, is ETGVTQSPTHLIKTRGQQVTLRCSSQSGHNTVSWYQQALGQGPQFIFQYYREEENGRGNFPPRFSGLQFPNYSSELNVNALELDDSALYLCASSPGPEGSTDTQYFGPGTRLTVL.